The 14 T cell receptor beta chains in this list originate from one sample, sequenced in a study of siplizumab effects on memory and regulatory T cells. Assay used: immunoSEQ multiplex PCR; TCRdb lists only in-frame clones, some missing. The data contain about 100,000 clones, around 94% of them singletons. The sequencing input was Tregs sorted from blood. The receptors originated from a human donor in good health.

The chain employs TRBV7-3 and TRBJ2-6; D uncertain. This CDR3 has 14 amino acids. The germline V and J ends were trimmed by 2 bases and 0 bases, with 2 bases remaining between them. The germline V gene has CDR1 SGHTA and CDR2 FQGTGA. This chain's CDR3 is CASSLGSGANVLTF. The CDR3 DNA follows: TGTGCCAGCAGCTTAGGCTCTGGGGCCAACGTCCTGACTTTC.

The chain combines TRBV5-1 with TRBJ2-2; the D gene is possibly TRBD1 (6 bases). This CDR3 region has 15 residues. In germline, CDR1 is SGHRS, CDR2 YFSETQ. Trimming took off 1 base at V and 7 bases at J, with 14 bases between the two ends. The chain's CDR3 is CASSLLGAGIGELFF. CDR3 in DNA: TGCGCCAGCAGCTTGTTGGGGGCTGGTATCGGGGAGCTGTTTTTT.

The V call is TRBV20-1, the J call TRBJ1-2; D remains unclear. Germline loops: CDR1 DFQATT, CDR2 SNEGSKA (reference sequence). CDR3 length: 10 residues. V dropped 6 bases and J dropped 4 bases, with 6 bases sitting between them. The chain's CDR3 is CSAGIYGYTF. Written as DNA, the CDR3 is TGCAGTGCCGGGATCTATGGCTACACCTTC.

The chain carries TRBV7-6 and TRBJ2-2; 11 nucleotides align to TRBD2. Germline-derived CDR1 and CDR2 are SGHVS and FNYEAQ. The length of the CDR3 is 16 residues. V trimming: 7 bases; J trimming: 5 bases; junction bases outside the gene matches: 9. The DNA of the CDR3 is TGTGCCAGCACGATACTAGCGGGAGTTGGAACCGGGGAGCTGTTTTTT. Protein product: CASTILAGVGTGELFF.

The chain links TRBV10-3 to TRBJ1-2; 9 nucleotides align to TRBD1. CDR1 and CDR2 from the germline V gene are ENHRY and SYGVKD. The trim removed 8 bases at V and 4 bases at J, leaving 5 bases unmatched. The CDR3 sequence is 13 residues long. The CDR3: CAIEGQGSYGYTF. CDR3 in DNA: TGTGCCATCGAGGGACAGGGTAGCTATGGCTACACCTTC.

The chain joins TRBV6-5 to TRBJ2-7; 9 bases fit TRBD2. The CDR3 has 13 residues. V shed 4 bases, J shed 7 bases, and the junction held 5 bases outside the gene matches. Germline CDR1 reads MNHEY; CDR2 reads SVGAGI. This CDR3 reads CASSSGLAGEQYF. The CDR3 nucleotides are TGTGCCAGCAGTTCGGGACTAGCTGGTGAGCAGTACTTC.

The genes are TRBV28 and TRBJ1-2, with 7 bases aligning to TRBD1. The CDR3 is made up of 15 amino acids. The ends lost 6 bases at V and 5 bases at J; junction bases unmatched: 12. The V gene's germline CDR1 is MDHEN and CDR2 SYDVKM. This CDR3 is CASRTTGQSFYGYTF. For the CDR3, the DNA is TGTGCCAGCAGAACTACGGGACAGTCATTTTATGGCTACACCTTC.

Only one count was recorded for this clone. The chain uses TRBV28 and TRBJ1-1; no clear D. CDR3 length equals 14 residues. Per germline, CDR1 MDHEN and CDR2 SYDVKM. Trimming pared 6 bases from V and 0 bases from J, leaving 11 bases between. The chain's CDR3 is CASSRPRMNTEAFF. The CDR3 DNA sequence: TGTGCCAGCAGCAGACCTAGAATGAACACTGAAGCTTTCTTT.

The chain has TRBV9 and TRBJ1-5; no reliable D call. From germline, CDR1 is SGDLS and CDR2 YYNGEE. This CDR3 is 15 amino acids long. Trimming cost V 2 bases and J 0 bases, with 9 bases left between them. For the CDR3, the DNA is TGTGCCAGCAGCGTTACAGCATATAGCAATCAGCCCCAGCATTTT. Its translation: CASSVTAYSNQPQHF. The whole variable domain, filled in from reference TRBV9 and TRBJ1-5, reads DSGVTQTPKHLITATGQRVTLRCSPRSGDLSVYWYQQSLDQGLQFLIQYYNGEERAKGNILERFSAQQFPDLHSELNLSSLELGDSALYFCASSVTAYSNQPQHFGDGTRLSIL.

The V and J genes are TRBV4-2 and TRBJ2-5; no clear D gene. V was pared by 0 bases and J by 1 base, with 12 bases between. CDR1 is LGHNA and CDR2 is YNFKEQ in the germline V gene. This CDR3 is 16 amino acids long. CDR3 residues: CASSQDSVAGQETQYF. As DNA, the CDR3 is TGTGCCAGCAGCCAAGATTCGGTAGCAGGCCAAGAGACCCAGTACTTC.

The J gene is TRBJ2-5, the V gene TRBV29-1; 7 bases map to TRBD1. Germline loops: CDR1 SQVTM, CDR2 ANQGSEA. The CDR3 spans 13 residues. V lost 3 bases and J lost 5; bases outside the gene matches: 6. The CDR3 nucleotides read TGCAGCGTTGATGAGGTACAGGGGGAGACCCAGTACTTC. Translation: CSVDEVQGETQYF.

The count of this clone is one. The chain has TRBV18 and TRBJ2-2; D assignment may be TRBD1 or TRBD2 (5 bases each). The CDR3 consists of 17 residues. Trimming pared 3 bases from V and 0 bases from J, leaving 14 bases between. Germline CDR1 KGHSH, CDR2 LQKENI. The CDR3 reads CASSPPVGEPNTGELFF. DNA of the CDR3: TGTGCCAGCTCACCCCCCGTAGGGGAGCCGAACACCGGGGAGCTGTTTTTT.

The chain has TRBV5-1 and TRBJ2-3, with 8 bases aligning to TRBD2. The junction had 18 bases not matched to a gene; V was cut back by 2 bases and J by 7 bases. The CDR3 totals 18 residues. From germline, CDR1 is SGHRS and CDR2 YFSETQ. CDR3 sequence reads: CASSFSLAEGWGANTQYF. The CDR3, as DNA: TGCGCCAGCAGCTTCTCACTAGCGGAAGGTTGGGGAGCGAATACGCAGTATTTT.

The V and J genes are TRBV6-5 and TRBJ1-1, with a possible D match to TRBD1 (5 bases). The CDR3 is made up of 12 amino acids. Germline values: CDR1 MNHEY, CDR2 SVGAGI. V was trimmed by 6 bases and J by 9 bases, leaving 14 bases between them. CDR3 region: CASRSTGLQAFF. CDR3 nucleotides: TGTGCCAGCAGATCAACAGGACTTCAAGCTTTCTTT.